This T cell receptor beta chain derives from a study of blood T cell repertoires in COVID-19. Comments on this clone: The identical CDR3 is also encoded by other nucleotide sequences in the sample.

This CDR3 has 13 amino acids. Germline V lookup: CDR1 SGHRS, CDR2 YFSETQ. Trimming pared 5 bases from V and 1 base from J, leaving 9 bases between. Repertoires were generated with immunoSEQ multiplex PCR, while TCRdb's copy carries only in-frame clones and drops some. The sample holds about 250,000 clones, 80% to 85% seen once. The TCR originated in a person aged 65 to 79 with COVID-19, enrolled during active disease. V and J are TRBV5-1 and TRBJ1-1, with D tentatively TRBD1 (6 bases). Sample: peripheral blood. Here the CDR3 reads CASSPTGNTEAFF. The CDR3 coding sequence is TGCGCCAGCAGTCCGACAGGGAACACTGAAGCTTTCTTT.